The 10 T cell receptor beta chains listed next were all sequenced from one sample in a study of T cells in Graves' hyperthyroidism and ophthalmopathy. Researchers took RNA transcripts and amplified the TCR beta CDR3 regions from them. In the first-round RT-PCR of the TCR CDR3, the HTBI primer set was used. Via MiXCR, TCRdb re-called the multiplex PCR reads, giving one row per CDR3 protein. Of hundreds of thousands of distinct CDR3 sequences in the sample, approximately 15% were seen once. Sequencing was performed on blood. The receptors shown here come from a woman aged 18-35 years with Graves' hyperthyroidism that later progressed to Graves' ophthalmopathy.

This chain's CDR3 is CASSVDGSGRNEQFF. The CDR3 bases are TGTGCCAGCAGCGTAGATGGCTCGGGCAGGAATGAGCAGTTCTTC. The rearrangement uses TRBV9 and TRBJ2-1, with no clear D. V lost 0 bases and J lost 7, with 14 bases in between. In germline, CDR1 is SGDLS, CDR2 YYNGEE. The CDR3 runs to 15 residues.

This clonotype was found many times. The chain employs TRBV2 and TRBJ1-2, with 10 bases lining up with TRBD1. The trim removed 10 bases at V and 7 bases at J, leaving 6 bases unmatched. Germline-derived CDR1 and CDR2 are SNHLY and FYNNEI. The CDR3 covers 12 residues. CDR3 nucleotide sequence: TGTGCCACAAGACAGGGGGCGCTTGGCTACACCTTC. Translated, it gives CATRQGALGYTF.

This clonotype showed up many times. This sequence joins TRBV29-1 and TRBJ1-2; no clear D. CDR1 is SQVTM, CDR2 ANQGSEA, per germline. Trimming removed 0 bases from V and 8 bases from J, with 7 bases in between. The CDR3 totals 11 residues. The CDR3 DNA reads TGCAGCGTTGAAGACCCTGGGGGCTACACCTTC. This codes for CSVEDPGGYTF. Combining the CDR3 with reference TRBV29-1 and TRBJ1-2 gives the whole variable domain SAVISQKPSRDICQRGTSLTIQCQVDSQVTMMFWYRQQPGQSLTLIATANQGSEATYESGFVIDKFPISRPNLTFSTLTVSNMSPEDSSIYLCSVEDPGGYTFGSGTRLTVV.

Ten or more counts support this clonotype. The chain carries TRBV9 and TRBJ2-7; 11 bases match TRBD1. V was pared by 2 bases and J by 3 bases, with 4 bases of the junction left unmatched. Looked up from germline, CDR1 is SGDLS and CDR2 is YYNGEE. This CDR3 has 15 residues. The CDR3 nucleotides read TGTGCCAGCAGCGTGGGACAGGGGGAAAACTACGAGCAGTACTTC. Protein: CASSVGQGENYEQYF. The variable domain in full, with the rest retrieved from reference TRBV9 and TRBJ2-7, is DSGVTQTPKHLITATGQRVTLRCSPRSGDLSVYWYQQSLDQGLQFLIQYYNGEERAKGNILERFSAQQFPDLHSELNLSSLELGDSALYFCASSVGQGENYEQYFGPGTRLTVT.

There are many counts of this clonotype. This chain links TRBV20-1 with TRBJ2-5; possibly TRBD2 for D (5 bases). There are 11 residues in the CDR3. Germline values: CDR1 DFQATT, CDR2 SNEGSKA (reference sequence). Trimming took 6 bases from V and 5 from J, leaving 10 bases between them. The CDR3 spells CSATERETQYF. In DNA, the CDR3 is TGCAGTGCCACCGAGCGGGAGACCCAGTACTTC.

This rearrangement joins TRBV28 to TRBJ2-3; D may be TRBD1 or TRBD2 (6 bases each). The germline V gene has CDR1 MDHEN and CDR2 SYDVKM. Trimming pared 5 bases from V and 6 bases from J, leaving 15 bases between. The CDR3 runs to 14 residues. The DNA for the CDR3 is TGTGCCAGCAGTCAAGGGGGGAGACGGGATACGCAGTATTTT. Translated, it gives CASSQGGRRDTQYF.

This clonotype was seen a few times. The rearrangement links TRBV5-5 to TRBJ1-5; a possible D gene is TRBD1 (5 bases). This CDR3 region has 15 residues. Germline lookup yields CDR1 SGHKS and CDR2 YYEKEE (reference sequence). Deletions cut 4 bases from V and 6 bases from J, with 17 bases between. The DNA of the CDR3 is TGTGCCAGCAGCCCAAGGGACGGGCGATCTCAGCCCCAGCATTTT. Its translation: CASSPRDGRSQPQHF.

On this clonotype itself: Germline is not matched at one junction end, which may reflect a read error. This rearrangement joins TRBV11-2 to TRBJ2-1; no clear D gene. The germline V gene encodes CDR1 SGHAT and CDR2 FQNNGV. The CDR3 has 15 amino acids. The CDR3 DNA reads TGTGCCAGCAGCGATAGCCCCCGTTCCTACAATGGGCAGTTCTTC. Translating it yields CASSDSPRSYNGQFF.

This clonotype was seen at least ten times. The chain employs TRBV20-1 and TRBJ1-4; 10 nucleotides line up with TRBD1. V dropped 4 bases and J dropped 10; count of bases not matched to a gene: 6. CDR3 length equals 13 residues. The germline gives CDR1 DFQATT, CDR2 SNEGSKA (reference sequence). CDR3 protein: CSAKRDRGGKLFF. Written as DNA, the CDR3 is TGCAGTGCTAAGAGGGACAGGGGAGGAAAACTGTTTTTT.

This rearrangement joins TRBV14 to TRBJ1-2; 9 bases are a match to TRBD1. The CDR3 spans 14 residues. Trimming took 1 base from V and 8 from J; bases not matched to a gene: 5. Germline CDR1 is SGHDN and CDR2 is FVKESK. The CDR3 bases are TGTGCCAGCAGCCAAGCCGGGACAGGGACCGGCTACACCTTC. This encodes CASSQAGTGTGYTF.